One and the same sample provided the 12 T cell receptor beta chains below, sequenced in a study of shared clonotypes between healthy human individuals. Clones were sequenced by immunoSEQ multiplex PCR, and TCRdb holds only the in-frame ones, with some missing. This sample has about 2,200,000 clones, with around 93% found just once. The naive CD8 population came from CD45RO-negative cells selected for CCR7, without terminally differentiated effector memory CD45RA+ cells. The material sequenced was naive CD8+ T cells from PBMCs. The receptor set was obtained from a man younger than 35 in good health. Some clones in this sample may be carry-over from other donors' samples.

This clone was observed a single time. J is TRBJ1-1 and V is TRBV11-2; D not certain. This CDR3 has 17 residues. With 4 bases removed from V and 3 bases from J, the gap between germline ends came to 21 bases. The V gene's germline CDR1 is SGHAT and CDR2 FQNNGV. As DNA, the CDR3 is TGTGCCAGCAGCTCCCTCGGGGTACTTGGGAGGGACACTGAAGCTTTCTTT. It is translated as CASSSLGVLGRDTEAFF.

CDR3 amino acids: CASSPRGRNSYEQYF. The CDR3 region has the DNA TGTGCCAGCAGCCCCCGGGGACGGAACTCCTACGAGCAGTACTTC. The gene calls are TRBV7-9 and TRBJ2-7; possibly TRBD1 or TRBD2 for D (5 bases each). The V end was cut by 5 bases, the J end by 0 bases, with 14 bases between. The germline CDR1 and CDR2 sequences are SEHNR and FQNEAQ (reference sequence). This CDR3 region has 15 residues.

This clone was seen a single time. The chain combines TRBV19 with TRBJ2-4; 9 positions match TRBD1. Unmatched junction bases numbered 11, after V lost 3 bases and J lost 5 bases. Germline V gene lookup returns CDR1 LNHDA and CDR2 SQIVND (reference sequence). The CDR3 spans 17 residues. For the CDR3, the DNA is TGTGCCAGTAGTATCGGACTAAAGGGACAGGGCGAAAACATTCAGTACTTC. It codes for CASSIGLKGQGENIQYF.

About this clone itself: Distinct nucleotide sequences in the sample also encode this CDR3. The rearrangement links TRBV7-9 to TRBJ2-7, with D possibly matching TRBD1 (6 bases). Germline values: CDR1 SEHNR, CDR2 FQNEAQ (reference sequence). V lost 3 bases, J lost 6 bases, and 9 bases lay in between. There are 12 residues in the CDR3. CDR3 sequence: CASSLTGAEQYF. In nucleotides, the CDR3 is TGTGCCAGCAGCTTGACAGGCGCCGAGCAGTACTTC.

This chain connects TRBV27 to TRBJ1-1, with a tentative D call TRBD1 (5 bases). Trimming stripped 5 bases from V and 6 bases from J, with 22 bases between. From germline, CDR1 is MNHEY and CDR2 SMNVEV (reference sequence). The length of the CDR3 is 16 residues. CDR3 amino acids: CASSVVWGNRISEAFF. The CDR3 bases are TGTGCCAGCAGTGTCGTTTGGGGGAATCGAATATCTGAAGCTTTCTTT.

This chain joins TRBV7-9 and TRBJ2-5, with 8 bases aligning to TRBD1. This CDR3 contains 16 residues. Germline V gene sequence: CDR1 SEHNR, CDR2 FQNEAQ (reference sequence). The junction had 7 bases not matched to a gene; V was cut back by 1 base and J by 3 bases. This chain's CDR3 is CASSLGDRGTEETQYF. In DNA form, the CDR3 reads TGTGCCAGCAGCTTAGGTGACAGGGGCACAGAAGAGACCCAGTACTTC.

V usage is TRBV9 and J usage is TRBJ2-1, with 8 bases fitting TRBD1. CDR3 length: 14 amino acids. Germline CDR1 and CDR2: SGDLS and YYNGEE. Germline trimming cut 4 bases from V and 8 bases from J; bases unmatched to any gene: 8. CDR3 residues: CASSPADRGYEQFF. The CDR3 DNA follows: TGTGCCAGCAGCCCAGCCGACAGGGGCTATGAGCAGTTCTTC.

This clone came up a few times. The chain links TRBV9 to TRBJ1-2, with a tentative D call TRBD1 (5 bases). The CDR3 has 13 residues. Trimming took off 3 bases at V and 4 bases at J, with 10 bases between the two ends. Per the germline V gene, CDR1 is SGDLS and CDR2 is YYNGEE. Here the CDR3 DNA reads TGTGCCAGCAGCGCCAGACAGCCCTATGGCTACACCTTC. It is translated as CASSARQPYGYTF.

The chain uses TRBV19 and TRBJ2-7, with 11 nucleotides matching TRBD1. Germline V gene lookup returns CDR1 LNHDA and CDR2 SQIVND (reference sequence). Trimming at V came to 6 bases and at J to 5 bases, leaving 15 bases not matched to a gene. The CDR3 length is 17 residues. The CDR3 DNA is TGTGCCAGTAGCCTTTATTGGACAGGGGGCTCCTCGAACGAGCAGTACTTC. Protein product: CASSLYWTGGSSNEQYF.

The rearrangement joins TRBV2 to TRBJ1-5, with D tentatively TRBD1 (5 bases). Germline V gives CDR1 SNHLY, CDR2 FYNNEI. This CDR3 contains 13 residues. For the CDR3, the DNA is TGTGTCGGCCACGAGGGGATGGGTCAGCCCCAGCATTTT. Protein product: CVGHEGMGQPQHF.

This chain joins TRBV5-1 and TRBJ2-1; D is possibly TRBD1 or TRBD2 (5 bases each). Trimming took 4 bases from V and 5 from J, leaving 19 bases between them. CDR1 is SGHRS and CDR2 is YFSETQ in the germline V gene. This CDR3 has 16 amino acids. The CDR3 DNA sequence: TGCGCCAGCAGCCTGGACGGGACCACACCGCACAATGAGCAGTTCTTC. This gives the protein CASSLDGTTPHNEQFF.

The table lists this clone with a few counts. The genes are TRBV7-9 and TRBJ1-1; the match to TRBD1 covers 7 bases. V trimming: 5 bases; J trimming: 0 bases; junction bases outside the gene matches: 6. The CDR3 contains 15 residues. Germline lookup yields CDR1 SEHNR and CDR2 FQNEAQ (reference sequence). The CDR3 region is CASSQRQGMNTEAFF. The CDR3 DNA sequence: TGTGCCAGCAGCCAGCGACAGGGAATGAACACTGAAGCTTTCTTT.